This TCR beta chain was captured by sequencing in a study of cytomegalovirus exposure and HLA in healthy donors. A multiplex PCR was run with 60 Vbeta primers and 13 Jbeta primers. Original processing methods: Later reanalysis found 70 million to 95 million unique TCR beta chains, 10 million to 12 million of them shared. Data came from immunoSEQ multiplex PCR; TCRdb stores just in-frame clones and leaves some out. V and J calls and clone size are as listed in that table; D and trimming were resolved from the DNA. The table has some 130,000 clones, around four fifths seen once; the top ten hold roughly 1.5%. On this clone: Antigen unknown.

Study-level findings and limits: The study had only CMV serostatus as immune exposure information. One variant, a missense change in DCLRE1C, was linked in a later analysis to TCR beta V- and J-gene trimming.

Source material: PBMCs. The receptor's source is a female donor in good health and CMV-seronegative.

The CDR3 coding sequence is TGTGCCAGCAGTTTAAGGACACCTAGGGCCGATGAGCAGTTCTTC. Its translation is CASSLRTPRADEQFF. This chain uses TRBV27 with TRBJ2-1; possible D gene TRBD1, 5 bases. The CDR3 length is 15 residues. V lost 2 bases and J 8 bases, leaving 16 bases between the germline ends. Looked up from germline, CDR1 is MNHEY and CDR2 is SMNVEV (reference sequence).